The following is a TCR beta chain sequence with its context. The record originates from a study of human T cells and chemical hapten exposure. Study in general: DPC at 2% was the sensitizing agent, placed on roughly 2 cm by roughly 2 cm of upper inner arm skin. Recorded diagnoses among the mostly female patients were alopecia areata, totalis or universalis.

TCRdb re-called the RACE reads with MiXCR, one entry per CDR3 protein. The sample has over 100,000 distinct CDR3 sequences; roughly a tenth are singletons. Documented time point: patch test 2, 6 weeks after DPC sensitization. Treatment of the sample: therapeutic diphenylcyclopropenone sensitization with weekly scalp DPC. This sequence was found in a woman between 40 and 55 years old with alopecia areata. Some clones in this sample may be carry-over from other donors' samples. Specimen: whole blood, collected in connection with sensitization to the hapten diphenylcyclopropenone (DPC).

The CDR3 protein is CSVEVHRDTQYF. The CDR3 nucleotides read TGCAGCGTTGAAGTGCACCGGGATACGCAGTATTTT. The V gene is TRBV29-1, the J gene TRBJ2-3, with D unresolved. The V gene lost 1 base and the J gene lost 6 bases, with 8 bases spanning the gap. This CDR3 is built from 12 residues. Germline assignment: CDR1 SQVTM and CDR2 ANQGSEA.